This TCR beta chain came from a study of tumor-infiltrating lymphocytes in primary liver carcinoma. Findings and limits, study-wide: The bulk unsorted samples meant that CD4+ and CD8+ repertoires went uncompared.

Germline assignment: CDR1 MGHRA and CDR2 YSYEKL. The V gene lost 1 base and the J gene lost 6 bases, with 18 bases spanning the gap. This CDR3 region has 16 residues. TCR beta cDNA was prepared out of 450 to 500 ng total RNA by means of a constant-region primer. Three-round nested multiplex PCR performed with slightly modified ARM-PCR produced the TCR beta libraries. The study ran its first two PCR rounds for roughly 11 cycles each, using TRBV1-TRBV30 forward primers and a C-beta reverse primer. Via MiXCR, TCRdb re-called the multiplex PCR reads, giving one row per CDR3 protein. The sample holds 300,000 to 350,000 distinct CDR3 sequences, around 60% seen once. For blood RNA, unsorted whole blood served as the source, and germline DNA was extracted too. For this clonotype: The target antigen is unknown. Given a much more abundant clone one base away, this may be a read error. Since the CDR3 does not end with the conserved phenylalanine or tryptophan, this likely comes from a read error.

This TCR was sampled from a man between 35 and 55 years old with primary liver carcinoma and hepatitis B virus infection. Sequenced material: peripheral blood. V gene TRBV4-1 combines with J gene TRBJ1-1; D may be TRBD1 (5 bases). CDR3: CASSQGGFRGRPEAFY. CDR3 in DNA: TGCGCCAGCAGCCAAGGGGGGTTCCGGGGCAGGCCTGAAGCTTTCTAT.